The 17 T cell receptor beta chains below were found in one sample sequenced in a study of beta chain features in type 1 diabetes. All of the isolated RNA was reverse transcribed, so expressed TCRB transcripts were sequenced. The method was immunoSEQ multiplex PCR; TCRdb's version includes in-frame clones alone and lacks a portion of them. The repertoire holds about 230,000 clones, 9.6% seen once, with under 0.035% in the top ten. Sequencing was performed on naive CD4+ T cells from blood. These receptors all stem from a woman aged 18-29 years in good health.

This clone was seen a few times. The chain recombines TRBV30 with TRBJ2-2, with 9 bases matching TRBD1. The CDR3 is made up of 16 amino acids. V trimming: 2 bases; J trimming: 2 bases; junction bases outside the gene matches: 6. The V gene's germline CDR1 is GTSNPN and CDR2 SVGIG (reference sequence). Here the CDR3 reads CAWSRPGQGNTGELFF. CDR3 bases: TGTGCCTGGAGTCGCCCGGGACAGGGAAACACCGGGGAGCTGTTTTTT.

This clone was recorded only once. V usage is TRBV6-1 and J usage is TRBJ2-7, with D unclear. This CDR3 region has 14 residues. Trimming shortened V by 3 bases and J by 3 bases, and 12 bases separated the two germline ends. The germline V gene has CDR1 MNHNS and CDR2 SASEGT. CDR3 bases: TGTGCCAGCAGTGACGGCGGATACTACTACGAGCAGTACTTC. Translation gives CASSDGGYYYEQYF.

The chain recombines TRBV5-1 with TRBJ2-5; D not resolved. The V end was cut by 4 bases, the J end by 2 bases, with 9 bases between. Germline CDR1 reads SGHRS; CDR2 reads YFSETQ. The CDR3 consists of 13 residues. This CDR3 is CASSPIAQETQYF. For the CDR3, the DNA is TGCGCCAGCAGCCCGATAGCACAAGAGACCCAGTACTTC.

V usage is TRBV11-2 and J usage is TRBJ1-2; possibly TRBD1 for D (5 bases). Germline CDR1 SGHAT, CDR2 FQNNGV. The CDR3 spans 12 residues. Trimming took 8 bases from V and 8 from J, leaving 15 bases between them. CDR3 DNA sequence: TGTGCCAGCCACGGGACTATCGGGGGCTACACCTTC. This encodes CASHGTIGGYTF.

This clone was seen a handful of times. The chain carries TRBV7-2 and TRBJ1-1, with D possibly being TRBD1 (5 bases). Germline loops: CDR1 SGHTA, CDR2 FQGNSA. V lost 1 base, J lost 6 bases, and 12 bases lay in between. The CDR3 length is 14 residues. CDR3 bases: TGTGCCAGCAGCTTAGTCAGGGTAGCCCCTGAAGCTTTCTTT. This codes for CASSLVRVAPEAFF.

This clone was recorded a few times. The chain combines TRBV30 with TRBJ2-7; 8 bases fit TRBD1. Germline V lookup: CDR1 GTSNPN, CDR2 SVGIG (reference sequence). This CDR3 has 13 residues. After removal of 1 base from V and 6 bases from J, the junction contained 5 bases not matched to a gene. The CDR3 DNA reads TGTGCCTGGAGTGCAGGGGGCCTAGGCGAGCAGTACTTC. This encodes CAWSAGGLGEQYF.

This chain connects TRBV30 to TRBJ2-7, with D possibly matching TRBD2 (5 bases). This CDR3 is 15 amino acids long. The germline V gene encodes CDR1 GTSNPN and CDR2 SVGIG (reference sequence). V lost 3 bases to trimming and J lost 0 bases, with 15 bases between them. CDR3 in DNA: TGTGCCTGGAGCCTCATCAGGAGGAGCTCCTACGAGCAGTACTTC. It specifies CAWSLIRRSSYEQYF.

The chain joins TRBV30 to TRBJ1-5, with D perhaps matching TRBD1 (6 bases). Trimming left V 5 bases short and J 2 bases short, with 7 bases between. Germline CDR1 reads GTSNPN; CDR2 reads SVGIG (reference sequence). This CDR3 contains 12 residues. CDR3 in amino acids: CAWGQRNQPQHF. The CDR3 DNA follows: TGTGCCTGGGGACAGCGCAATCAGCCCCAGCATTTT. Full variable domain (missing parts from reference TRBV30 and TRBJ1-5): SQTIHQWPATLVQPVGSPLSLECTVEGTSNPNLYWYRQAAGRGLQLLFYSVGIGQISSEVPQNLSASRPQDRQFILSSKKLLLSDSGFYLCAWGQRNQPQHFGDGTRLSIL.

CDR3 loop: CASSRGRPNTEAFF. CDR3 nucleotide sequence: TGTGCCAGCAGCCGTGGGCGCCCGAACACTGAAGCTTTCTTT. The chain recombines TRBV7-9 with TRBJ1-1; D remains unclear. The germline V gene encodes CDR1 SEHNR and CDR2 FQNEAQ (reference sequence). The germline V and J ends were trimmed by 5 bases and 1 base, with 11 bases remaining between them. The CDR3 extends over 14 amino acids.

In this sample, this clone turned up a few times. The rearrangement uses TRBV5-1 and TRBJ2-3, with 11 bases fitting TRBD1. Germline V gene data show CDR1 as SGHRS and CDR2 as YFSETQ. Germline trimming cut 3 bases from V and 5 bases from J; bases unmatched to any gene: 8. This CDR3 has 16 residues. The DNA of the CDR3 is TGCGCCAGCAGCTCAGGACAGGGGGCTAATGGAGATACGCAGTATTTT. Translated, it gives CASSSGQGANGDTQYF.

This chain uses TRBV5-1 with TRBJ1-1; D perhaps matches TRBD1 (5 bases). Between the trimmed V and J ends, which lost 4 bases and 7 bases, there was a span of 17 bases. From germline, CDR1 is SGHRS and CDR2 YFSETQ. The CDR3 covers 14 residues. CDR3 nucleotide sequence: TGCGCCAGCAGCCCGGGGGACCGTTGGATTGAAGCTTTCTTT. This encodes CASSPGDRWIEAFF.

This clone was recorded a few times. V is TRBV7-2 and J is TRBJ1-2; TRBD1 matches 11 bases. The CDR3 has 16 amino acids. J lost 4 bases, V lost 1 base, and 5 bases had no gene match. The germline V gene has CDR1 SGHTA and CDR2 FQGNSA. DNA for the CDR3: TGTGCCAGCAGCTTAGGGGGACAGGGGGAAATCTATGGCTACACCTTC. It codes for CASSLGGQGEIYGYTF.

This clone was detected only a few times. The chain employs TRBV29-1 and TRBJ1-2, with TRBD1 matching over 10 bases. Germline V gives CDR1 SQVTM, CDR2 ANQGSEA. V was clipped by 7 bases and J by 7 bases; unmatched bases: 12. The CDR3 spans 14 residues. CDR3: CSAVGQGNRGGYTF. The CDR3 region has the DNA TGCAGCGCCGTGGGACAGGGGAATCGGGGTGGCTACACCTTC. The complete variable domain, with remaining parts taken from reference TRBV29-1 and TRBJ1-2, reads SAVISQKPSRDICQRGTSLTIQCQVDSQVTMMFWYRQQPGQSLTLIATANQGSEATYESGFVIDKFPISRPNLTFSTLTVSNMSPEDSSIYLCSAVGQGNRGGYTFGSGTRLTVV.

This clone was seen more than once but under ten times. The CDR3, as DNA: TGCAGCGTGACTAGGGTACGAACAGATACGCAGTATTTT. As protein: CSVTRVRTDTQYF. The J gene is TRBJ2-3, the V gene TRBV29-1; D is perhaps TRBD2 (6 bases). The CDR3 totals 13 residues. The V and J ends lost 6 bases and 3 bases respectively, with 13 bases between them. CDR1 is SQVTM and CDR2 is ANQGSEA in the germline V gene.

This clone showed up just a few times. The V gene is TRBV5-4, the J gene TRBJ1-6; TRBD1 might be the D (5 bases). The length of the CDR3 is 16 residues. The germline V gene encodes CDR1 SGHNT and CDR2 YYREEE (reference sequence). V was pared by 4 bases and J by 7 bases, with 18 bases between. Written as DNA, the CDR3 is TGTGCCAGCAGCCTACCTCAGGGAACCACCAATTCACCCCTCCACTTT. Translated, it gives CASSLPQGTTNSPLHF. Full variable domain (outside the CDR3, taken from reference TRBV5-4 and TRBJ1-6): ETGVTQSPTHLIKTRGQQVTLRCSSQSGHNTVSWYQQALGQGPQFIFQYYREEENGRGNFPPRFSGLQFPNYSSELNVNALELDDSALYLCASSLPQGTTNSPLHFGNGTRLTVT.

The table lists this clone with a few counts. The CDR3: CASTVAGGPVQYF. The CDR3, as DNA: TGTGCCAGCACCGTGGCGGGAGGGCCTGTGCAGTACTTC. V usage is TRBV6-5 and J usage is TRBJ2-7; 9 bases align to TRBD2. Germline loops: CDR1 MNHEY, CDR2 SVGAGI. The CDR3 length is 13 residues. V lost 7 bases and J lost 9; bases outside the gene matches: 10.

This chain joins TRBV9 and TRBJ2-2; 14 bases are a match to TRBD2. Germline lookup yields CDR1 SGDLS and CDR2 YYNGEE. The length of the CDR3 is 18 residues. The J segment lost 1 base and the V segment lost 2 bases, leaving 4 bases of the junction unmatched. CDR3 coding DNA: TGTGCCAGCAGCGTCGTCGGGACTAGCGGGGGGAACACCGGGGAGCTGTTTTTT. This translates into CASSVVGTSGGNTGELFF.